This T cell receptor beta chain was identified during a study of shared clonotypes between healthy human individuals. The study's findings and limits: Non-shared clonotypes were found to have lower generation probabilities than the clonotypes that were shared by all four of the sorted-subset donors.

This CDR3 is built from 14 residues. Germline lookup yields CDR1 GTSNPN and CDR2 SVGIG (reference sequence). J was trimmed by 6 bases and V by 3 bases; bases with no gene match: 8. Notes on this clone: Its antigen is unidentified.

Positively selected for CCR7, the CD45RO-negative cells used as naive CD8 cells excluded terminally differentiated effector memory CD45RA+ cells. There were only Caucasian adults among the donors, and all lived in Nashville, Tennessee. Clones were sequenced by immunoSEQ multiplex PCR, and TCRdb holds only the in-frame ones, with some missing. The sample includes 660,000 or so clones, approximately 96% of them seen just once. The chain uses TRBV30 and TRBJ1-1, with 9 bases that match TRBD1. The receptor comes from a woman in her thirties in good health. The sequenced material came from naive CD8+ T cells sorted from blood. CDR3 bases: TGTGCCTGGAGCCGGGACAGGGTTGTGCCTGAAGCTTTCTTT. It encodes CAWSRDRVVPEAFF.